This T cell receptor beta chain emerged from a study of cytomegalovirus exposure and HLA in healthy donors. Study-level background: Findings of an earlier analysis included 90 million to 120 million unique TCR beta sequences from some 190 million T cells. Whole-study findings and limits: Later, TCR association rates were found to vary by HLA locus, highest for DRB1 and lowest for HLA-C. In an earlier analysis, in some 600 donors, most V segments appeared productive either ~90% or ~30% of the time.

In the case of this clone: The antigen is not known.

The CDR3 runs to 12 residues. Per germline, CDR1 MNHNY and CDR2 SVGAGI (reference sequence). The V end lost 2 bases, the J end lost 10 bases, and 9 bases lay between the germline ends. It was with 60 Vbeta and 13 Jbeta primers that the PCR ran. The data were produced by immunoSEQ multiplex PCR, yet TCRdb's version contains in-frame clones alone and is incomplete. The repertoire includes 75,000 to 95,000 clones, just under 80% of them detected once, and approximately 4.8% sits in the top ten. The specimen sequenced was PBMCs. This TCR derives from a male donor in good health and CMV-seropositive. The chain joins TRBV6-6 to TRBJ1-5; no clear D. The DNA for the CDR3 is TGTGCCAGCAGTTACGGGGAGACTCCCCAGCATTTT. Translated, it gives CASSYGETPQHF.